Each of the 28 T cell receptor beta chains below was sequenced from the same sample in a study of cytomegalovirus exposure and HLA in healthy donors. Primers included in the PCR were 60 Vbeta and 13 Jbeta primers. Using immunoSEQ multiplex PCR, the repertoire was profiled, and TCRdb retains in-frame clones only, with some absent. The sample consists of about 90,000 clones, 70% to 75% of them appearing once. Sequencing input: PBMCs. The receptors come from a woman aged 18-29 years in good health and CMV-seropositive.

In this sample, this clone turned up a few times. V is TRBV7-9 and J is TRBJ2-6, with 9 bases matching TRBD1. Germline CDR1 and CDR2: SEHNR and FQNEAQ (reference sequence). V shed 2 bases, J shed 3 bases, and the junction held 2 bases outside the gene matches. The length of the CDR3 is 16 residues. CDR3 sequence: CASSLTGGGGANVLTF. The CDR3 region has the DNA TGTGCCAGCAGCTTAACAGGGGGCGGTGGGGCCAACGTCCTGACTTTC.

The chain uses TRBV27 and TRBJ2-1, with 10 positions matching TRBD2. This CDR3 is 17 amino acids long. J was trimmed by 0 bases and V by 4 bases; bases with no gene match: 6. CDR1 MNHEY and CDR2 SMNVEV come from the germline V gene (reference sequence). CDR3 sequence: CASSSVAGGPSYNEQFF. The CDR3 DNA follows: TGTGCCAGCAGTTCCGTAGCGGGAGGCCCCTCCTACAATGAGCAGTTCTTC.

This clone was observed a few times. The rearrangement joins TRBV27 to TRBJ2-1; no clear D gene. V lost 3 bases and J 0 bases, leaving 6 bases between the germline ends. This CDR3 has 14 amino acids. CDR1 and CDR2 from the germline V gene are MNHEY and SMNVEV (reference sequence). The CDR3 spells CASSFPSSYNEQFF. The CDR3 DNA sequence: TGTGCCAGCAGTTTTCCGAGCTCCTACAATGAGCAGTTCTTC.

This CDR3 is CASSQGQGQGYTF. As DNA, the CDR3 is TGCGCCAGCAGCCAAGGGCAGGGGCAAGGCTACACCTTC. The V and J genes are TRBV4-3 and TRBJ1-2, with a possible D match to TRBD1 (6 bases). The CDR3 extends over 13 amino acids. CDR1 and CDR2 (germline): LGHNA, YSLEER. V lost 1 base, J lost 8 bases, and 11 bases lay in between.

This clone was seen a handful of times. The chain links TRBV7-6 to TRBJ2-3, with 9 bases matching TRBD2. Trimming cost V 5 bases and J 1 base; bases outside gene matches: 10. The CDR3 loop spans 17 amino acids. CDR1 SGHVS and CDR2 FNYEAQ come from the germline V gene. This CDR3 reads CASSPWRASGGTDTQYF. DNA of the CDR3: TGTGCCAGCAGCCCCTGGAGGGCTAGCGGGGGCACAGATACGCAGTATTTT.

The DNA for the CDR3 is TGTGCCAGCAGTTACACCGGGGGAGAGGCCGGGGAGCTGTTTTTT. This codes for CASSYTGGEAGELFF. The V gene is TRBV6-6, the J gene TRBJ2-2; possible D gene TRBD2, 6 bases. V lost 2 bases and J 6 bases, leaving 13 bases between the germline ends. Germline assignment: CDR1 MNHNY and CDR2 SVGAGI (reference sequence). This CDR3 is 15 amino acids long.

The rearrangement uses TRBV5-6 and TRBJ1-1; 9 bases line up with TRBD1. Germline CDR1 and CDR2: SGHDT and YYEEEE. The CDR3 totals 15 residues. The trim removed 2 bases at V and 1 base at J, leaving 3 bases unmatched. CDR3 residues: CASSFWDRENTEAFF. CDR3 nucleotide sequence: TGTGCCAGCAGCTTCTGGGACAGGGAGAACACTGAAGCTTTCTTT.

V usage is TRBV18 and J usage is TRBJ2-4; D uncertain. V gave up 0 bases and J gave up 1 base, with 13 bases separating them. Germline V lookup: CDR1 KGHSH, CDR2 LQKENI. The CDR3 contains 17 residues. DNA for the CDR3: TGTGCCAGCTCACCACCGAGTGGTCCCCCGGCCAAAAACATTCAGTACTTC. Protein: CASSPPSGPPAKNIQYF.

The chain joins TRBV18 to TRBJ2-1; the D is unclear. Germline CDR1 reads KGHSH; CDR2 reads LQKENI. Trimming took 3 bases from V and 7 from J, leaving 13 bases between them. CDR3 length: 14 residues. CDR3 nucleotide sequence: TGTGCCAGCTCACCCCCCTCTAGGCAGAATGAGCAGTTCTTC. This gives the protein CASSPPSRQNEQFF.

This clone turned up a few times. This sequence joins TRBV7-2 and TRBJ1-5, with TRBD1 as a possible D gene (5 bases). There are 13 residues in the CDR3. Germline-derived CDR1 and CDR2 are SGHTA and FQGNSA. V was trimmed by 4 bases and J by 7 bases, leaving 11 bases between them. This CDR3 is CASSYRQQQPQHF. CDR3 sequence (DNA): TGTGCCAGCAGCTACCGACAGCAACAGCCCCAGCATTTT.

As for this clone: The junction departs from the called germline gene at one end, perhaps through a read error. The chain links TRBV6-5 to TRBJ1-1; D is possibly TRBD1 (6 bases). Germline CDR1 is MNHEY and CDR2 is SVGAGI. There are 16 residues in the CDR3. The DNA of the CDR3 is TGTGCCAGCGGTTACACCGACCCAGGGGACACCACTGAAGCTTTCTTT. Translation gives CASGYTDPGDTTEAFF.

V usage is TRBV7-6 and J usage is TRBJ2-5; TRBD2 matches 9 bases. V lost 3 bases to trimming and J lost 3 bases; unmatched junction nucleotides: 2. CDR3 length equals 14 residues. The germline gives CDR1 SGHVS, CDR2 FNYEAQ. DNA of the CDR3: TGTGCCAGCAGCTTCGGACTAGCGAAAGAGACCCAGTACTTC. Translating it yields CASSFGLAKETQYF.

This clone was counted between two and nine times. J is TRBJ1-1 and V is TRBV5-6; D not resolved. From germline, CDR1 is SGHDT and CDR2 YYEEEE. This CDR3 has 13 amino acids. V was pared by 0 bases and J by 1 base, with 4 bases between. The CDR3 sequence: CASSLAWNTEAFF. CDR3 nucleotide sequence: TGTGCCAGCAGCTTGGCCTGGAACACTGAAGCTTTCTTT.

The chain recombines TRBV4-1 with TRBJ1-1, with D perhaps matching TRBD1 (5 bases). Germline V CDR1 and CDR2: MGHRA, YSYEKL. Trimming cost V 0 bases and J 4 bases, with 18 bases left between them. The CDR3 covers 17 residues. In DNA form, the CDR3 reads TGCGCCAGCAGCCAAGATAAATTTGGGGGGTCGGCCACTGAAGCTTTCTTT. Its protein product is CASSQDKFGGSATEAFF.

The chain couples TRBV7-2 to TRBJ2-2; 9 nucleotides align to TRBD1. Germline V gene data show CDR1 as SGHTA and CDR2 as FQGNSA. The CDR3 runs 14 residues. The V segment lost 9 bases and the J segment 6 bases; nucleotides outside the gene matches: 8. The DNA for the CDR3 is TGTGCCAGTCGGACAGGGGTTTTTCCCGGGGAGCTGTTTTTT. This gives the protein CASRTGVFPGELFF.

The chain carries TRBV27 and TRBJ2-7; maybe TRBD2 (6 bases). Germline CDR1 reads MNHEY; CDR2 reads SMNVEV (reference sequence). The germline V and J ends were trimmed by 3 bases and 2 bases, with 8 bases remaining between them. There are 13 residues in the CDR3. CDR3 coding DNA: TGTGCCAGCAGTTTCCGGGGGACCTACGAGCAGTACTTC. Its translation: CASSFRGTYEQYF.

CDR3 coding DNA: TGTGCCAGCAGCCCCTACGCCGAGCGGGGGCATAGCACAGATACGCAGTATTTT. This gives the protein CASSPYAERGHSTDTQYF. The J gene is TRBJ2-3, the V gene TRBV7-9; 8 bases are shared with TRBD2. With 5 bases clipped from V and 0 bases from J, the junction kept 13 bases outside the gene matches. The germline gives CDR1 SEHNR, CDR2 FQNEAQ (reference sequence). The CDR3 spans 18 residues. Variable domain in full (rest from reference TRBV7-9 and TRBJ2-3): DTGVSQNPRHKITKRGQNVTFRCDPISEHNRLYWYRQTLGQGPEFLTYFQNEAQLEKSRLLSDRFSAERPKGSFSTLEIQRTEQGDSAMYLCASSPYAERGHSTDTQYFGPGTRLTVL.

The chain employs TRBV2 and TRBJ1-2, with no clear D. V was shortened by 4 bases and J by 4 bases, with 7 bases between the two germline ends. The germline CDR1 and CDR2 sequences are SNHLY and FYNNEI. The CDR3 has 12 amino acids. The CDR3 nucleotides read TGTGCCAGCAGTGGAAATAGCTATGGCTACACCTTC. Its translation: CASSGNSYGYTF.

This clone appeared a few times. The gene calls are TRBV7-8 and TRBJ2-1; 13 bases line up with TRBD2. CDR1 and CDR2 from the germline V gene are SGHVS and FQNEAQ. The CDR3 loop spans 17 amino acids. V was pared by 5 bases and J by 7 bases, with 11 bases of the junction left unmatched. CDR3 nucleotides: TGTGCCAGCAGCGAAAAGAGACTAGCGGGAGGAGGAAATGAGCAGTTCTTC. This gives the protein CASSEKRLAGGGNEQFF.

This chain connects TRBV5-3 to TRBJ1-2, with a possible D match to TRBD1 (6 bases). TRBV5-3 has ORF status, its function being uncertain. V shed 2 bases and J shed 2 bases, with 10 bases lying between them. The CDR3 extends over 14 amino acids. The CDR3 loop reads CARSFLDRNYGYTF. In DNA form, the CDR3 reads TGTGCCAGAAGCTTTCTCGACAGGAACTATGGCTACACCTTC.

This clone was seen a handful of times. The V gene is TRBV2, the J gene TRBJ1-2; 11 bases are a match to TRBD1. The germline CDR1 and CDR2 sequences are SNHLY and FYNNEI. The CDR3 is 14 amino acids. V dropped 5 bases and J dropped 8; count of bases not matched to a gene: 7. CDR3 sequence: CASSLGTGGSGYTF. For the CDR3, the DNA is TGTGCCAGCAGTCTTGGGACAGGGGGATCAGGCTACACCTTC.

The chain employs TRBV5-1 and TRBJ2-7; TRBD2 matches at 8 bases. V gave up 0 bases and J gave up 0 bases; unmatched junction bases: 5. The germline CDR1 and CDR2 sequences are SGHRS and YFSETQ. This CDR3 is 16 amino acids long. The CDR3 is CASSLVASGLSYEQYF. The CDR3 nucleotides are TGCGCCAGCAGCTTGGTTGCTAGCGGGCTCTCCTACGAGCAGTACTTC. Using reference TRBV5-1 and TRBJ2-7 for the parts outside the CDR3, the full variable domain is KAGVTQTPRYLIKTRGQQVTLSCSPISGHRSVSWYQQTPGQGLQFLFEYFSETQRNKGNFPGRFSGRQFSNSRSEMNVSTLELGDSALYLCASSLVASGLSYEQYFGPGTRLTVT.

This clone was observed a single time. J is TRBJ2-7 and V is TRBV5-4; possible D gene TRBD1, 6 bases. V dropped 3 bases and J dropped 6 bases, with 16 bases sitting between them. This CDR3 region has 14 residues. Germline CDR1 SGHNT, CDR2 YYREEE (reference sequence). In nucleotides, the CDR3 is TGTGCCAGCAGCTCCGCCCCAGGGGCGTCCGAGCAGTACTTC. Translation: CASSSAPGASEQYF.

This clone appeared once. The chain recombines TRBV18 with TRBJ1-2; 7 nucleotides align to TRBD1. This CDR3 is built from 13 residues. V lost 2 bases, J lost 6 bases, and 3 bases stayed unmatched. Germline V gene lookup returns CDR1 KGHSH and CDR2 LQKENI. CDR3 protein: CASSPSRGDGYTF. Written as DNA, the CDR3 is TGTGCCAGCTCACCATCCAGGGGGGATGGCTACACCTTC. The entire variable domain, with the rest obtained from reference TRBV18 and TRBJ1-2, is as follows: NAGVMQNPRHLVRRRGQEARLRCSPMKGHSHVYWYRQLPEEGLKFMVYLQKENIIDESGMPKERFSAEFPKEGPSILRIQQVVRGDSAAYFCASSPSRGDGYTFGSGTRLTVV.

The chain combines TRBV5-6 with TRBJ2-3; the match to TRBD1 covers 9 bases. The CDR3 runs 16 residues. The junction had 9 bases not matched to a gene; V was cut back by 4 bases and J by 3 bases. Germline CDR1 reads SGHDT; CDR2 reads YYEEEE. This CDR3 is CASSQWTGDPTDTQYF. For the CDR3, the DNA is TGTGCCAGCAGCCAGTGGACAGGGGACCCGACAGATACGCAGTATTTT.

The J gene is TRBJ2-7, the V gene TRBV7-2, with 9 nucleotides matching TRBD2. Per germline, CDR1 SGHTA and CDR2 FQGNSA. J lost 0 bases, V lost 0 bases, and 3 bases had no gene match. This CDR3 is 16 amino acids long. For the CDR3, the DNA is TGTGCCAGCAGCTTAGCTCAGCGGGGGGCCTCCTACGAGCAGTACTTC. As protein: CASSLAQRGASYEQYF. Based on the CDR3 plus reference TRBV7-2 and TRBJ2-7, the full variable domain is GAGVSQSPSNKVTEKGKDVELRCDPISGHTALYWYRQSLGQGLEFLIYFQGNSAPDKSGLPSDRFSAERTGGSVSTLTIQRTQQEDSAVYLCASSLAQRGASYEQYFGPGTRLTVT.

This chain uses TRBV6-1 with TRBJ2-7, with 7 bases lining up with TRBD1. Germline loops: CDR1 MNHNS, CDR2 SASEGT. V gave up 6 bases and J gave up 7 bases; unmatched junction bases: 6. CDR3 length: 12 residues. The CDR3 bases are TGTGCCAGCAGGACAGGGTTGGGGGAGCAGTACTTC. It specifies CASRTGLGEQYF.

CDR3: CASSYVRFSLPDTQYF. The CDR3 DNA reads TGTGCCAGCAGTTACGTCAGGTTCTCCCTTCCAGATACGCAGTATTTT. V is TRBV6-5 and J is TRBJ2-3; D remains ambiguous. CDR3 length equals 16 residues. CDR1 is MNHEY and CDR2 is SVGAGI in the germline V gene. Trimming took off 2 bases at V and 4 bases at J, with 16 bases between the two ends.